This is a list of T cell receptor beta chains from one sample in a study of graft-versus-host responses after intestinal transplantation. Some clones are missing from TCRdb's copy, which holds only in-frame ones; the method was immunoSEQ multiplex PCR. The sample yields over 9,000 clones, roughly 30% seen once. The source material was alloreactive CD4+ T cells from a mixed lymphocyte reaction culture, sampled before intestinal transplant. Source of these receptors: a human patient who received an intestinal transplant. The CDR3 runs from the conserved cysteine through the conserved F or W. Each record gives: J gene, D gene, clone size, V gene, CDR3 DNA, CDR3 protein. D genes are given only for firm matches. Expanded clones are given a class, and other clones once, few, many or no size at all.

TRBJ2-1	-	-	TRBV11-2	TGTGCCAGCAGCTTCGGACACCCCTCCTACAATGAGCAGTTCTTC	CASSFGHPSYNEQFF
TRBJ2-3	TRBD2	few	TRBV13	TGTGCCAGCGCCTGCAGAGGACTAGCGGAACACACAGATACGCAGTATTTT	CASACRGLAEHTDTQYF
TRBJ1-4	-	-	TRBV2	TGTGCCAGCAGGACAAAGACAGTTTTTACAACTAATGAAAAACTGTTTTTT	CASRTKTVFTTNEKLFF
TRBJ2-3	-	-	TRBV9	TGTGCCAGCAGCGTAGCATACCGGGATCTGAGCCCGTATTTT	CASSVAYRDLSPYF
TRBJ2-7	-	few	TRBV6-6	TGTGCCAGCAGTTACTCGCTTACAGCCGAGCAGTACTTC	CASSYSLTAEQYF
TRBJ2-3	TRBD2	-	TRBV9	TGTGCCAGCAGCGTAGGCCCTAGCGGGATTTACACAGATACGCAGTATTTT	CASSVGPSGIYTDTQYF
TRBJ2-5	TRBD2	-	TRBV9	TGTGCCAGCAGCGTCCTACCGGGACTAGCGGGAGGAGAGACCCAGTACTTC	CASSVLPGLAGGETQYF
TRBJ1-5	-	-	TRBV10-3	TGTGCCATCAGTGAATCGGTTTCTTATCAGCCCCAGCATTTT	CAISESVSYQPQHF
TRBJ1-2	-	medium-sized	TRBV5-1	TGCGCCAGCAGCTTGGGGGGTTGGATTACAGGCTACACCTTC	CASSLGGWITGYTF
TRBJ2-2	-	-	TRBV4-2	TGTGCCAGCAGCCAAGAAGAAAGGTTTGGGGAGCTGTTTTTT	CASSQEERFGELFF
TRBJ2-1	TRBD2	-	TRBV19	TGTGCCAGTAGTCTCACTAGCGGGAGGGCCGCGGATGAGCAGTTCTTC	CASSLTSGRAADEQFF
TRBJ2-7	-	few	TRBV19	TGTGCCAGTAGTATTACCGGGAAGACGGCGGCATACGAGCAGTACTTC	CASSITGKTAAYEQYF
TRBJ2-7	TRBD1	few	TRBV9	TGTGCCAGCAGCCCAGGACAGGGGCCCTACGAGCAGTACTTC	CASSPGQGPYEQYF
TRBJ2-3	-	once	TRBV7-9	TGTGCCAGCAGGGTAGGGGTCACAGATACGCAGTATTTT	CASRVGVTDTQYF
TRBJ1-2	-	-	TRBV27	TGTGCCAGCACCCTAGTGAGGGGGGGATTCTATGGCTACACCTTC	CASTLVRGGFYGYTF
TRBJ2-3	TRBD2	-	TRBV5-1	TGCGCCAGCAGCTTGGTGGGTAGCGGGGACACAGATACGCAGTATTTT	CASSLVGSGDTDTQYF
TRBJ2-7	TRBD2	-	TRBV7-9	TGTGCCAGCACCCGGACTAGCGGGGGCCCCTACGAGCAGTACTTC	CASTRTSGGPYEQYF
TRBJ2-1	TRBD2	few	TRBV5-1	TGCGCCAGCAGCTCGATAGCGGGTCCGCTCTACAATGAGCAGTTCTTC	CASSSIAGPLYNEQFF
TRBJ2-1	-	-	TRBV6-1	TGTGCCAGCAGTGAAGTAGGGCCCTACTACAATGAGCAGTTCTTC	CASSEVGPYYNEQFF
TRBJ2-1	-	few	TRBV7-6	TGTGCCAGCAGCTTTGGCCTAGCGCTCTTTAAGCGCAATGAGCAGTTCTTC	CASSFGLALFKRNEQFF
TRBJ2-1	TRBD2	few	TRBV4-2	TGTGCCAGCAGCCAAGGACTAGCGGGAGATTTTTACAATGAGCAGTTCTTC	CASSQGLAGDFYNEQFF
TRBJ1-5	-	medium-sized	TRBV7-9	TGTGCCAGCTCTGAGGGCAATCAGCCCCAGCATTTT	CASSEGNQPQHF
TRBJ1-1	-	medium-sized	TRBV6-5	TGTGCCAGCAGTTACTTTCAGGCCAACACTGAAGCTTTCTTT	CASSYFQANTEAFF
TRBJ2-7	-	-	TRBV19	TGTGCCAGTACACAGGGATACGACTACGAGCAGTACTTC	CASTQGYDYEQYF
TRBJ2-1	-	few	TRBV4-1	TGCGCCAGCAGCCTCGGGGGCCTGGGGGGTGAGCAGTTCTTC	CASSLGGLGGEQFF
TRBJ2-4	TRBD2	-	TRBV6-6	TGTGCCAGCAGTTTACTAGCGGGAGATGGGAACATTCAGTACTTC	CASSLLAGDGNIQYF
TRBJ2-1	TRBD1	-	TRBV19	TGTGCCAGTAGTCAGACAGGGGGCTACAGCTCCTACAATGAGCAGTTCTTC	CASSQTGGYSSYNEQFF
TRBJ2-1	-	medium-sized	TRBV7-7	TGTGCTAGCAGCTTAGACACCGGGACACCGCCCAATGAGCAGTTCTTC	CASSLDTGTPPNEQFF
TRBJ1-1	-	-	TRBV2	TGTGCCACCGGGCCTCCGAGGAGTGAAGCTTTCTTT	CATGPPRSEAFF
TRBJ2-7	-	-	TRBV6-9	TGTGCCAGCAGCCCTACGCACAGCGGCTTCAACGAGCAGTACTTC	CASSPTHSGFNEQYF
TRBJ1-5	-	few	TRBV6-5	TGTGCCAGCAGTTACGTCCCAGGGGTAGCTCAGCCCCAGCATTTT	CASSYVPGVAQPQHF
TRBJ2-1	TRBD2	once	TRBV19	TGTGCCAGTAGTATGGGGTGGGGGACTAGCGGGATCTTCGTCCAGTTCTTC	CASSMGWGTSGIFVQFF
TRBJ1-5	-	-	TRBV9	TGTGCCAGCAGCCCAGGAGGGGGGGCACAGCAGCCCCAGCATTTT	CASSPGGGAQQPQHF
TRBJ2-2	TRBD2	-	TRBV9	TGTGCCAGCAGCCCCCGGGAGGTGGTCACCGGGGAGCTGTTTTTT	CASSPREVVTGELFF
TRBJ1-1	-	few	TRBV30	TGTGCCTGGAGTCGATGGGAAACTGAAGCTTTCTTT	CAWSRWETEAFF
TRBJ2-1	-	few	TRBV30	TGTGCCTGGAACCGGGAGAGCGATGAGCAGTTCTTC	CAWNRESDEQFF
TRBJ1-1	-	-	TRBV4-3	TGCGCCAGCAGCCAAGTTGGGACCGCGGAAGCTTTCTTT	CASSQVGTAEAFF
TRBJ2-3	-	medium-sized	TRBV6-5	TGTGCCAGCAGCCTTACCACCACAGATACGCAGTATTTT	CASSLTTTDTQYF
TRBJ2-2	-	-	TRBV6-5	TGTGCCAGCAGCCCTCGTAACACCGGGGAGCTGTTTTTT	CASSPRNTGELFF
TRBJ1-5	TRBD1	few	TRBV30	TGTGCCTGGAGACAGGGGAATCAGCCCCAGCATTTT	CAWRQGNQPQHF
TRBJ2-3	-	medium-sized	TRBV30	TGTGCCTGGAGTGCTACAGGGTTGGAAGATACGCAGTATTTT	CAWSATGLEDTQYF
TRBJ2-1	-	once	TRBV30	TGTGCCTGGAGTTTGACGGGGTGGGGGGATGAGCAGTTCTTC	CAWSLTGWGDEQFF
TRBJ1-4	-	-	TRBV5-1	TGCGCCAGCAGCTGGGGCGGAGAAGCAACTAATGAAAAACTGTTTTTT	CASSWGGEATNEKLFF
TRBJ1-1	TRBD1	-	TRBV7-9	TGTGCCAGCAGCCTTACAGGGGGGGAGGCTTTCTTT	CASSLTGGEAFF
TRBJ2-7	-	medium-sized	TRBV4-1	TGCGCCAGCAGCCAAGGGGAAGCCTCCTACGAGCAGTACTTC	CASSQGEASYEQYF
TRBJ2-7	TRBD1	few	TRBV4-1	TGCGCCAGCAGCCAAGCGGGACAGGGGACCTACGAGCAGTACTTC	CASSQAGQGTYEQYF
TRBJ2-2	-	few	TRBV7-9	TGTGCCAGCAGCTTTGGCACCGGGGAGCTGTTTTTT	CASSFGTGELFF
TRBJ2-1	-	few	TRBV6-1	TGTGCCAGCACGCCGGGAAGCTCCTACAATGAGCAGTTCTTC	CASTPGSSYNEQFF
TRBJ2-7	TRBD1	large	TRBV19	TGTGCCAGTAGTCAGGGGGCGTCCTACGAGCAGTACTTC	CASSQGASYEQYF
TRBJ2-3	-	-	TRBV7-8	TGTGCCAGCAGCTCGCGAGCGCAGGGAGATACGCAGTATTTT	CASSSRAQGDTQYF
TRBJ2-7	-	-	TRBV27	TGTGCCAGCAGCCCCACCATAGGAGGCGAGCAGTACTTC	CASSPTIGGEQYF
TRBJ1-2	-	few	TRBV6-8	TGTGCCAGCAGTGAATTAGCGGGGCTTGATTATGGCTACACCTTC	CASSELAGLDYGYTF
TRBJ2-7	TRBD1	once	TRBV6-6	TGTGCCAGCAGTTACTCCGGGACAGACGTGTACTTC	CASSYSGTDVYF
TRBJ2-2	-	medium-sized	TRBV6-6	TGTGCCAGCAGTTGGGGACTCCTCACCGGGGAGCTGTTTTTT	CASSWGLLTGELFF
TRBJ2-3	TRBD2	-	TRBV7-3	TGTGCCAGCAGCCAAAGCGGGACCACCAGTTGGCAGTATTTT	CASSQSGTTSWQYF
TRBJ2-1	-	-	TRBV9	TGTGCCAGCAGGGGGAGTTACAATGAGCAGTTCTTC	CASRGSYNEQFF
TRBJ2-5	TRBD1	-	TRBV6-5	TGTGCCAGCACTTCCGGGACAGGCCCCCTCGGGACCCAGTACTTC	CASTSGTGPLGTQYF
TRBJ2-7	-	-	TRBV4-2	TGTGCCAGCAGCAAAGGACAGCACTACGAGCAGTACTTC	CASSKGQHYEQYF
TRBJ2-7	-	-	TRBV30	TGTGCCTGGAGTGGGACTGCCGGTTTCTCCTACGAGCAGTACTTC	CAWSGTAGFSYEQYF
TRBJ2-1	-	-	TRBV25-1	TGTGCCAGCAGTGATTCCCTCGCTTTCTCCTACAATGAGCAGTTCTTC	CASSDSLAFSYNEQFF